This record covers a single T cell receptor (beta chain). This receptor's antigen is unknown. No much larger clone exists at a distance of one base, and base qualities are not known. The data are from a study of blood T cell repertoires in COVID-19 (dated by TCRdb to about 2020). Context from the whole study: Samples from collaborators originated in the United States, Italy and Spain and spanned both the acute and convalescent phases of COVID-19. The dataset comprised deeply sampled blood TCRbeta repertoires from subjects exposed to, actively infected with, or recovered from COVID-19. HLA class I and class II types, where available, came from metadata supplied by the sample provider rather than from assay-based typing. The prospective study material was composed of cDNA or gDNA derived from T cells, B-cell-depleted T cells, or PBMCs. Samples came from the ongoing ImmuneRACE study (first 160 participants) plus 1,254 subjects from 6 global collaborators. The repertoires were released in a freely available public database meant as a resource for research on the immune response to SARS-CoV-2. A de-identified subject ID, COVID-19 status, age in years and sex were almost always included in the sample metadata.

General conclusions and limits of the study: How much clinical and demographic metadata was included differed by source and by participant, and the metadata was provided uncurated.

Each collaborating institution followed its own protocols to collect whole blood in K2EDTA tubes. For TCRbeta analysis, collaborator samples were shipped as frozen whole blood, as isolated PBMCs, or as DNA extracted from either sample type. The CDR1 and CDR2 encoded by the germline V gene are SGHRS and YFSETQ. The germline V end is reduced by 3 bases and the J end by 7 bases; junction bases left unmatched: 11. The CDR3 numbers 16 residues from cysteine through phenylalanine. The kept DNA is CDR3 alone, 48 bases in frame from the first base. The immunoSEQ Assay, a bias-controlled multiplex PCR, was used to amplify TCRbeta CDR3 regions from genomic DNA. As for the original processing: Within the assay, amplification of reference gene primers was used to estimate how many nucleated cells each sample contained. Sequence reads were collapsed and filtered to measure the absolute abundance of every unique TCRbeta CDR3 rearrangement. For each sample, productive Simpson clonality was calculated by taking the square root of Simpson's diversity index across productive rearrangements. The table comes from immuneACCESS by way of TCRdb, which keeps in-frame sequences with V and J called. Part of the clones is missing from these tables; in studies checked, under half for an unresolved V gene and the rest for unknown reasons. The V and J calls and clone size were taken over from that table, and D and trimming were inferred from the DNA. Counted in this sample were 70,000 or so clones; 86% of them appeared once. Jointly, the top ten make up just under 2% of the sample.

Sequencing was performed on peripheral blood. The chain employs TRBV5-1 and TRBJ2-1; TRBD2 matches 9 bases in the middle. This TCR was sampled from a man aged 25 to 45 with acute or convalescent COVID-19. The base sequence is TGCGCCAGCAGCTACACCCTTAGCGGGGGATCTAATGAGCAGTTCTTC. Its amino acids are CASSYTLSGGSNEQFF.